This T cell receptor (beta chain) was sequenced in a study of T cell responses to AZD1222 COVID-19 vaccine. Assay: immunoSEQ multiplex PCR; the TCRdb copy retains only in-frame clones and omits some. Of 100,000 to 150,000 clones listed, 90% to 95% are singletons. Comment on this clone: Its antigen is unknown.

Study-wide findings and caveats: After two AZD1222 doses, spike-specific TCR breadth and depth rose versus day 0.

Germline V gene sequence: CDR1 MRHNA, CDR2 SNTAGT. CDR3 length: 14 residues. With 3 bases clipped from V and 5 bases from J, the junction kept 1 base outside the gene matches. The clonotype was recovered from an adult in good health. The V gene is TRBV6-4, the J gene TRBJ2-1; 10 bases align to TRBD2. The sample consisted of peripheral blood, taken on day 0 of AZD1222 vaccination. CDR3 sequence: CASSETSGNNEQFF. CDR3 coding DNA: TGTGCCAGCAGTGAAACTAGCGGGAACAATGAGCAGTTCTTC.